This TCR beta chain comes out of a study of glioma-infiltrating T cells after dendritic cell vaccination. Unmatched junction bases numbered 31, after V lost 5 bases and J lost 6 bases. The germline gives CDR1 MNHEY, CDR2 SMNVEV (reference sequence). CDR3 length: 22 amino acids. Sample time point: after dendritic cell vaccination, including at tumor progression/relapse. Assay: immunoSEQ multiplex PCR; the TCRdb copy retains only in-frame clones and omits some. The table includes about 110,000 clones, around 89% detected once. The V gene is TRBV27, the J gene TRBJ2-5; 9 nucleotides agree with TRBD1. The material sequenced was blood, taken after dendritic cell vaccination. This clonotype originated in a human donor with glioblastoma. The DNA for the CDR3 is TGTGCCAGCAGTATAAAGGGTAGTGTGTTTATGGACAGGGGTGAGAGGGTAAAGACCCAGTACTTC. This gives the protein CASSIKGSVFMDRGERVKTQYF.